This T cell receptor beta chain emerged from a study of Graves' ophthalmopathy and Graves' hyperthyroidism. Study conclusions and caveats: Prediction of ophthalmopathy progression reached roughly 70% sensitivity and roughly 72% specificity.

The trim removed 11 bases at V and 4 bases at J, leaving 6 bases unmatched. CDR1 MNHNS and CDR2 SASEGT come from the germline V gene. This CDR3 contains 12 residues. This clonotype was counted at least ten times. What it recognizes is unknown. Amplification of TCR beta CDR3 regions used RNA transcripts. Following a first-round RT-PCR that used HTBI primers, a second-round multiplex PCR was carried out. TCRdb itself ran the multiplex PCR reads through MiXCR, one entry per CDR3 protein. The sample holds about 480,000 distinct CDR3 sequences; 13% to 15% are singletons and the top ten take over 8%. Where ophthalmopathy was present, donors had moderate-to-severe activity, CAS ≥3, NOSPECS ≥4 and duration under 3 months.

The rearrangement links TRBV6-1 to TRBJ1-2; 8 nucleotides line up with TRBD1. The sequence came from a woman in her 30s with Graves' ophthalmopathy. The material sequenced was blood. This CDR3 reads CASQGAVYGYTF. The CDR3 DNA is TGTGCCTCCCAGGGGGCGGTCTATGGCTACACCTTC.